These 27 T cell receptor beta chains originate from one sample sequenced in a study of blood T cells in healthy people across ages. A sample-barcoded 5' primer and a J-beta primer mix were used in a second PCR of roughly 6 to 11 cycles. TCRdb processed the 5' RACE reads anew with MiXCR; each CDR3 protein has one entry. Here the sample spans approximately 780,000 distinct CDR3 sequences, roughly 24% being singletons. The sample was also reused in another study, on T cells of mothers and their children.

What was sequenced was blood. These TCRs come from a boy aged 5-17 years in good health.

This clonotype occurred a few times. This chain joins TRBV10-2 and TRBJ1-1; TRBD1 agrees at 8 bases. Unmatched junction bases numbered 6, after V lost 6 bases and J lost 0 bases. The CDR3 covers 15 residues. Looked up from germline, CDR1 is WSHSY and CDR2 is SAAADI. The chain's CDR3 is CASSWTGQVNTEAFF. The CDR3 nucleotides are TGCGCCAGCAGCTGGACAGGGCAAGTGAACACTGAAGCTTTCTTT.

The chain couples TRBV6-2 or TRBV6-3 to TRBJ1-2; D ambiguous. Germline lookup yields CDR1 MNHEY and CDR2 SVGEGT. The germline V and J ends were trimmed by 2 bases and 4 bases, with 14 bases remaining between them. The CDR3 runs 15 residues. The CDR3 region is CASSYTLGQSYGYTF. In DNA form, the CDR3 reads TGTGCCAGCAGTTACACCCTCGGTCAGAGCTATGGCTACACCTTC.

Here the CDR3 DNA reads TGTGCCAGCAGCTTCGGACTCCCGTTCTTC. Encoded protein: CASSFGLPFF. This chain connects TRBV7-8 to TRBJ2-1, with D tentatively TRBD2 (5 bases). Germline values: CDR1 SGHVS, CDR2 FQNEAQ. V was shortened by 3 bases and J by 15 bases, with 9 bases between the two germline ends. The CDR3 extends over 10 amino acids.

The chain couples TRBV6-5 to TRBJ2-4, with unresolved D. The germline V and J ends were trimmed by 6 bases and 6 bases, with 12 bases remaining between them. The CDR3 has 13 residues. Germline V gives CDR1 MNHEY, CDR2 SVGAGI. Here the CDR3 DNA reads TGTGCCAGCAGCCCAAACGAAGTAAACATTCAGTACTTC. Its protein is CASSPNEVNIQYF.

The chain joins TRBV6-1 to TRBJ1-2; TRBD1 is a possible D gene (6 bases). The CDR3 totals 16 residues. V shed 3 bases and J shed 2 bases, with 16 bases lying between them. Germline assignment: CDR1 MNHNS and CDR2 SASEGT. The CDR3 protein is CASSDDRSYFNYGYTF. Written as DNA, the CDR3 is TGTGCCAGCAGTGACGACAGGTCATACTTCAACTATGGCTACACCTTC.

The chain recombines TRBV5-1 with TRBJ2-5; the D is unclear. The CDR3 totals 14 residues. The germline V and J ends were trimmed by 6 bases and 5 bases, with 17 bases remaining between them. Germline values: CDR1 SGHRS, CDR2 YFSETQ. CDR3 DNA: TGCGCCAGCAAGATATTCCCAGCCCAGGAGACCCAGTACTTC. It specifies CASKIFPAQETQYF.

This clonotype was observed once. Since a much larger clone is just one base distant, this may be a read error. No conserved phenylalanine or tryptophan ends this CDR3, so it is likely a read error. V usage is TRBV27 and J usage is TRBJ2-7, with D possibly being TRBD1 (6 bases). Looked up from germline, CDR1 is MNHEY and CDR2 is SMNVEV (reference sequence). V gave up 3 bases and J gave up 3 bases, with 9 bases separating them. CDR3 length: 13 amino acids. The CDR3 DNA follows: TGTGCCAGCAGTTTCGGACAGTTCTACGAGCAGTACTTG. It is translated as CASSFGQFYEQYL.

The genes are TRBV4-1 and TRBJ2-5; 8 bases fit TRBD2. The CDR3 spans 17 residues. CDR1 MGHRA and CDR2 YSYEKL come from the germline V gene. V was clipped by 0 bases and J by 4 bases; unmatched bases: 10. CDR3 residues: CASSQEELGGGRETQYF. CDR3 nucleotides: TGCGCCAGCAGCCAAGAAGAGCTTGGCGGGGGGCGAGAGACCCAGTACTTC.

V gene TRBV9 combines with J gene TRBJ2-1, with TRBD2 matching over 10 bases. The germline V gene has CDR1 SGDLS and CDR2 YYNGEE. V lost 0 bases to trimming and J lost 3 bases; unmatched junction nucleotides: 3. The CDR3 is 16 residues long. CDR3 nucleotides: TGTGCCAGCAGCGTAGATCAGCGGGGGGGCTACAATGAGCAGTTCTTC. Residues: CASSVDQRGGYNEQFF.

The DNA for the CDR3 is TGTGCCAGCAGTTTAGTCGGGGCCGTCAACGAGCAGTACTTC. Amino acids: CASSLVGAVNEQYF. The chain recombines TRBV28 with TRBJ2-5; D might be TRBD1 or TRBD2, each matching 5 bases. The end of the DNA aligns better with TRBJ2-7, so the J call may be wrong. The CDR3 loop spans 14 amino acids. The germline gives CDR1 MDHEN, CDR2 SYDVKM.

In its sample, this clonotype was seen a few times. The chain joins TRBV18 to TRBJ2-5; D unclear. The last part of the DNA fits TRBJ2-1 better; the J call may be wrong. The germline gives CDR1 KGHSH, CDR2 LQKENI. The CDR3 is 12 residues long. For the CDR3, the DNA is TGTGCCAGCTCGCATACCGTCGAGGAGCAGTTCTTC. This encodes CASSHTVEEQFF.

The chain is built from TRBV6-5 and TRBJ2-1, with a tentative D call TRBD2 (5 bases). V dropped 6 bases and J dropped 6 bases, with 18 bases sitting between them. The CDR3 covers 15 residues. The V gene's germline CDR1 is MNHEY and CDR2 SVGAGI. The CDR3 sequence is CASSPFGVSGNEQFF. CDR3 sequence (DNA): TGTGCCAGCAGCCCATTCGGGGTTTCAGGCAATGAGCAGTTCTTC.

The genes are TRBV3-1 and TRBJ1-4, with no clear D. V shed 4 bases and J shed 5 bases, with 8 bases lying between them. Germline V gene lookup returns CDR1 LGHDT and CDR2 YNNKEL (reference sequence). The CDR3 runs 13 residues. The DNA for the CDR3 is TGTGCCAGCAGCCGGTACAGCAATGAAAAACTGTTTTTT. Translated, it gives CASSRYSNEKLFF.

The genes are TRBV28 and TRBJ2-1; weak D call: TRBD2 (5 bases). The CDR3 totals 16 residues. Trimming cost V 7 bases and J 1 base, with 17 bases left between them. CDR1 and CDR2 from the germline V gene are MDHEN and SYDVKM. The CDR3 DNA sequence: TGTGCCAGCACCTTGGGGAGCCTTGGGTCCTACAATGAGCAGTTCTTC. It translates to CASTLGSLGSYNEQFF.

This clonotype was counted a few times. The CDR3 DNA sequence: TGTGCCAGCAGCTTAGATCGGGAGTGGGAGGGGTCAGCAGAGACCCAGTACTTC. Its protein is CASSLDREWEGSAETQYF. The V call is TRBV11-2, the J call TRBJ2-5; 7 bases fit TRBD2. After removal of 0 bases from V and 4 bases from J, the junction contained 14 bases not matched to a gene. Germline V CDR1 and CDR2: SGHAT, FQNNGV. The CDR3 spans 18 residues.

The chain recombines TRBV4-1 with TRBJ2-3; D not certain. Trimming left V 0 bases short and J 14 bases short, with 15 bases between. From germline, CDR1 is MGHRA and CDR2 YSYEKL. This CDR3 is 13 amino acids long. CDR3 region: CASSQDMGTSGYF. The CDR3 nucleotides are TGCGCCAGCAGCCAAGACATGGGCACCTCGGGGTATTTT.

This rearrangement joins TRBV20-1 to TRBJ1-2, with a tentative D call TRBD1 (6 bases). Trimming left V 5 bases short and J 2 bases short, with 15 bases between. The CDR3 is made up of 14 amino acids. Germline V CDR1 and CDR2: DFQATT, SNEGSKA (reference sequence). CDR3 residues: CSAPGGAGNYGYTF. The CDR3 bases are TGCAGTGCTCCTGGGGGCGCGGGGAACTATGGCTACACCTTC.

This rearrangement joins TRBV29-1 to TRBJ2-6; D is perhaps TRBD2 (5 bases). The CDR3 runs to 15 residues. V lost 6 bases and J 4 bases, leaving 16 bases between the germline ends. The germline CDR1 and CDR2 sequences are SQVTM and ANQGSEA. The CDR3 sequence is CSVKDHGVGANVLTF. The CDR3 DNA sequence: TGCAGCGTGAAGGACCACGGGGTCGGGGCCAACGTCCTGACTTTC.

This clonotype was seen a handful of times. J is TRBJ2-5 and V is TRBV29-1; 7 bases are shared with TRBD1. The J call may be incorrect, as the DNA end agrees better with TRBJ2-1. Germline V gene sequence: CDR1 SQVTM, CDR2 ANQGSEA. The CDR3 sequence is 14 residues long. The CDR3 nucleotides read TGCAGCGTTTTGACAGGGACCCTCTACAATGAGCAGTTCTTC. Protein product: CSVLTGTLYNEQFF.

This clonotype was seen a single time. V gene TRBV28 combines with J gene TRBJ1-4; tentative D call: TRBD1 (5 bases). The CDR3 is 14 amino acids. Per germline, CDR1 MDHEN and CDR2 SYDVKM. V lost 6 bases and J lost 7, with 15 bases in between. The DNA of the CDR3 is TGTGCCAGCAGGGTGGGACGTATTACTGAAAAACTGTTTTTT. This codes for CASRVGRITEKLFF.

This clonotype appeared a few times. The chain combines TRBV7-2 with TRBJ1-1; perhaps TRBD1 as D (6 bases). Per germline, CDR1 SGHTA and CDR2 FQGNSA. The CDR3 extends over 15 amino acids. Trimming shortened V by 7 bases and J by 5 bases, and 20 bases separated the two germline ends. CDR3 sequence: CASILAGGAETEAFF. The CDR3 region has the DNA TGTGCCAGCATCCTAGCCGGGGGGGCGGAAACTGAAGCTTTCTTT.

This clonotype has more than one count but fewer than ten. V and J are TRBV2 and TRBJ2-7, with TRBD2 identical over 8 bases. The closer fit of TRBJ2-5 to the DNA end suggests the J call may be wrong. Germline V lookup: CDR1 SNHLY, CDR2 FYNNEI. The CDR3 has 16 residues. The CDR3 sequence: CASSDGLAGFKETQYF. In DNA form, the CDR3 reads TGTGCCAGCAGTGATGGGCTAGCGGGTTTTAAAGAGACCCAGTACTTC.

V and J are TRBV12-3 or TRBV12-4 and TRBJ2-7; TRBD2 matches at 11 bases. Losses at the gene ends were 5 bases for V and 12 bases for J; bases not matched to a gene: 9. This CDR3 is 13 amino acids long. The DNA of the CDR3 is TGTGCCAGCAGTCCTATAGCGGGGGGGGTTCCGTACTTC. As protein: CASSPIAGGVPYF.

This clonotype turned up a few times. The chain has TRBV7-3 and TRBJ1-2, with 7 positions matching TRBD1. CDR1 is SGHTA, CDR2 FQGTGA, per germline. The J segment lost 6 bases and the V segment lost 5 bases, leaving 9 bases of the junction unmatched. This CDR3 contains 14 residues. CDR3 sequence: CASSPGGDSNGYTF. CDR3 bases: TGTGCCAGCAGCCCAGGGGGGGACTCCAATGGCTACACCTTC. The variable domain in full, completed from reference TRBV7-3 and TRBJ1-2, reads GAGVSQTPSNKVTEKGKYVELRCDPISGHTALYWYRQSLGQGPEFLIYFQGTGAADDSGLPNDRFFAVRPEGSVSTLKIQRTERGDSAVYLCASSPGGDSNGYTFGSGTRLTVV.

This clonotype has a handful of counts. The V and J genes are TRBV6-1 and TRBJ2-7; a possible D gene is TRBD1 (6 bases). V gave up 8 bases and J gave up 4 bases, with 15 bases separating them. The CDR3 length is 13 residues. Germline-derived CDR1 and CDR2 are MNHNS and SASEGT. For the CDR3, the DNA is TGTGCCAGCGCCGGGACAATCCATTACGAGCAGTACTTC. Translation gives CASAGTIHYEQYF.

The chain links TRBV20-1 to TRBJ2-5; 7 bases are a match to TRBD2. The CDR3 spans 13 residues. Trimming removed 5 bases from V and 5 bases from J; junction bases left unmatched: 8. Germline CDR1 is DFQATT and CDR2 is SNEGSKA (reference sequence). CDR3 amino acids: CSAPGEGQETQYF. Written as DNA, the CDR3 is TGCAGTGCTCCTGGGGAGGGGCAGGAGACCCAGTACTTC.

This clonotype was observed a few times. In DNA, the CDR3 is TGCGCCAGCAGGGGGGGACTAGCGGGGGCTCAAGAGACCCAGTACTTC. Translation: CASRGGLAGAQETQYF. The rearrangement uses TRBV10-1 and TRBJ2-5; TRBD2 agrees at 14 bases. The CDR3 has 16 residues. Germline V gene data show CDR1 as WNHNN and CDR2 as SYGVQD (reference sequence). V lost 6 bases, J lost 2 bases, and 5 bases stayed unmatched.